The 21 T cell receptor beta chains reported below all come from one sample, sequenced in a study of T cell changes during pregnancy in multiple sclerosis. Sequencing was performed with immunoSEQ multiplex PCR; in TCRdb, only in-frame clones are kept and a portion is missing. The sample lists about 51,000 clones, just over 90% occurring once. The sample in question was peripheral blood, obtained in the second trimester of pregnancy. These receptors were collected from a female donor with multiple sclerosis, enrolled in a pregnancy study.

The chain combines TRBV7-9 with TRBJ2-4, with 7 bases fitting TRBD2. CDR1 is SEHNR and CDR2 is FQNEAQ in the germline V gene (reference sequence). CDR3 length: 14 residues. J was trimmed by 6 bases and V by 1 base; bases with no gene match: 3. This CDR3 reads CASSLERGGNIQYF. The CDR3, as DNA: TGTGCCAGCAGCTTAGAGCGGGGAGGAAACATTCAGTACTTC.

This clone was picked up one time. The genes are TRBV14 and TRBJ2-5; 12 bases match TRBD2. Per the germline V gene, CDR1 is SGHDN and CDR2 is FVKESK. This CDR3 spans 17 amino acids. V lost 5 bases and J lost 1; bases outside the gene matches: 8. The CDR3 sequence is CASSALAGGLSQETQYF. CDR3 bases: TGTGCCAGCAGCGCCCTAGCGGGAGGGCTCTCCCAAGAGACCCAGTACTTC.

This chain uses TRBV7-8 with TRBJ2-7; 7 bases fit TRBD1. Germline V gene lookup returns CDR1 SGHVS and CDR2 FQNEAQ. The CDR3 totals 14 residues. V lost 5 bases and J lost 1; bases outside the gene matches: 5. DNA of the CDR3: TGTGCCAGCAGCCGAGGGACAGCATCCTACGAGCAGTACTTC. Translation gives CASSRGTASYEQYF.

V usage is TRBV15 and J usage is TRBJ1-4, with TRBD1 as a possible D gene (5 bases). Trimming pared 4 bases from V and 2 bases from J, leaving 14 bases between. Germline loops: CDR1 LNHNV, CDR2 YYDKDF (reference sequence). This CDR3 comprises 16 residues. CDR3 DNA: TGTGCCACCAGCAAACCTTCAGGGCTCACTAATGAAAAACTGTTTTTT. Protein product: CATSKPSGLTNEKLFF.

The chain carries TRBV11-3 and TRBJ2-6; a possible D gene is TRBD1 (6 bases). The CDR3 covers 18 residues. CDR1 is SGHNT, CDR2 YENEEA, per germline. The V gene lost 1 base and the J gene lost 4 bases, with 17 bases spanning the gap. The chain's CDR3 is CASSLAGWGLGGANVLTF. DNA for the CDR3: TGTGCCAGCAGCTTAGCGGGATGGGGGCTCGGCGGGGCCAACGTCCTGACTTTC.

The CDR3 region is CASSPQGRLYEQYF. CDR3 DNA sequence: TGTGCCAGCAGCCCACAGGGGCGACTCTACGAGCAGTACTTC. The rearrangement uses TRBV28 and TRBJ2-7, with TRBD1 matching 7 bases. Germline loops: CDR1 MDHEN, CDR2 SYDVKM. The CDR3 has 14 amino acids. Losses at the gene ends were 6 bases for V and 3 bases for J; bases not matched to a gene: 8.

V and J are TRBV9 and TRBJ2-7; D gene uncertain. The CDR3 contains 13 residues. V lost 0 bases and J lost 3, with 7 bases in between. Germline values: CDR1 SGDLS, CDR2 YYNGEE. The CDR3 spells CASSVGPIYEQYF. Here the CDR3 DNA reads TGTGCCAGCAGCGTAGGCCCTATCTACGAGCAGTACTTC. Full variable domain (rest looked up from reference TRBV9 and TRBJ2-7): DSGVTQTPKHLITATGQRVTLRCSPRSGDLSVYWYQQSLDQGLQFLIQYYNGEERAKGNILERFSAQQFPDLHSELNLSSLELGDSALYFCASSVGPIYEQYFGPGTRLTVT.

This chain links TRBV21-1 with TRBJ1-5; TRBD1, the D gene given by the table, was not confirmed from the DNA. TRBV21-1 is designated a pseudogene. This CDR3 is built from 13 residues. CDR3 amino acids: CASSKGKGQPQHF. CDR3 nucleotide sequence: TGTGCCAGCAGCAAAGGAAAGGGGCAGCCCCAGCATTTT.

The J gene is TRBJ2-7, the V gene TRBV28, with a possible D match to TRBD1 (7 bases). The CDR3 totals 16 residues. CDR1 MDHEN and CDR2 SYDVKM come from the germline V gene. V gave up 7 bases and J gave up 1 base, with 20 bases separating them. The CDR3 here is CASTRPKPGGSYEQYF. CDR3 bases: TGTGCCAGCACCCGCCCCAAGCCAGGGGGGTCCTACGAGCAGTACTTC.

The rearrangement links TRBV7-9 to TRBJ2-7; the match to TRBD2 covers 9 bases. The germline V gene encodes CDR1 SEHNR and CDR2 FQNEAQ (reference sequence). Trimming took 6 bases from V and 7 from J; bases not matched to a gene: 10. The CDR3 covers 14 residues. In DNA form, the CDR3 reads TGTGCCAGCAGTACCGGACTAGCGAGGAATGAGCAGTACTTC. Residues: CASSTGLARNEQYF.

This chain links TRBV7-2 with TRBJ1-1; D might be TRBD1 (6 bases). The CDR3 is 15 residues long. The germline V gene encodes CDR1 SGHTA and CDR2 FQGNSA. The V gene lost 1 base and the J gene lost 5 bases, with 14 bases spanning the gap. The CDR3 DNA follows: TGTGCCAGCAGCTTAGTTTCAGGGGCTGGAACTGAAGCTTTCTTT. Amino acids: CASSLVSGAGTEAFF.

This chain links TRBV28 with TRBJ2-7; 12 positions agree with TRBD1. CDR3 length: 16 amino acids. Germline-derived CDR1 and CDR2 are MDHEN and SYDVKM. Trimming removed 5 bases from V and 7 bases from J; junction bases left unmatched: 12. The CDR3 DNA sequence: TGTGCCAGCAGTGAGATACCGGGACAGGGGGCTGGAGAGCAGTACTTC. Translating gives CASSEIPGQGAGEQYF.

The chain recombines TRBV28 with TRBJ2-1; 10 nucleotides line up with TRBD1. The CDR3 totals 15 residues. The V gene's germline CDR1 is MDHEN and CDR2 SYDVKM. After removal of 3 bases from V and 5 bases from J, the junction contained 4 bases not matched to a gene. The CDR3 coding sequence is TGTGCCAGCAGTTTGGGGACAGGGGTAAACAATGAGCAGTTCTTC. It is translated as CASSLGTGVNNEQFF.

The chain combines TRBV4-1 with TRBJ2-1, with a possible D match to TRBD2 (6 bases). V lost 2 bases, J lost 4 bases, and 18 bases lay in between. The CDR3 has 17 amino acids. Germline-derived CDR1 and CDR2 are MGHRA and YSYEKL. The DNA of the CDR3 is TGCGCCAGCAGCCAACGGGGCGGTAGCGGAGTTTACAATGAGCAGTTCTTC. Translating it yields CASSQRGGSGVYNEQFF.

There are a few counts of this clone. This chain uses TRBV7-2 with TRBJ2-1; 7 bases align to TRBD2. Germline V CDR1 and CDR2: SGHTA, FQGNSA. Trimming took 5 bases from V and 6 from J; bases not matched to a gene: 10. The CDR3 extends over 15 amino acids. CDR3 in amino acids: CASSRSGTKFNEQFF. The CDR3 DNA is TGTGCCAGCAGCCGGTCCGGGACTAAATTCAATGAGCAGTTCTTC.

The chain combines TRBV27 with TRBJ2-2, with TRBD1 identical over 8 bases. Germline CDR1 is MNHEY and CDR2 is SMNVEV (reference sequence). This CDR3 has 14 residues. The trim removed 7 bases at V and 6 bases at J, leaving 7 bases unmatched. CDR3 sequence reads: CASNRQGSAGELFF. The CDR3 region has the DNA TGTGCCAGCAATAGACAGGGGAGTGCCGGGGAGCTGTTTTTT.

This rearrangement joins TRBV19 to TRBJ1-1; D not certain. Germline CDR1 reads LNHDA; CDR2 reads SQIVND (reference sequence). CDR3 size: 14 residues. V was trimmed by 10 bases and J by 2 bases, leaving 17 bases between them. The CDR3 coding sequence is TGTGCCACCTCTCCGCGGGGATTTAACACTGAAGCTTTCTTT. The encoded protein is CATSPRGFNTEAFF.

The chain employs TRBV15 and TRBJ1-1, with D possibly matching TRBD1 (6 bases). Between the trimmed V and J ends, which lost 0 bases and 0 bases, there was a span of 11 bases. Germline V CDR1 and CDR2: LNHNV, YYDKDF (reference sequence). The CDR3 runs 16 residues. CDR3 bases: TGTGCCACCAGCAGAGATACAGGGACGGTGAACACTGAAGCTTTCTTT. It encodes CATSRDTGTVNTEAFF.

V is TRBV6-1 and J is TRBJ2-7; 7 nucleotides match TRBD1. The CDR3 sequence is 14 residues long. CDR1 MNHNS and CDR2 SASEGT come from the germline V gene. V was pared by 6 bases and J by 6 bases, with 11 bases of the junction left unmatched. CDR3 region: CASRRDREVSEQYF. The CDR3 DNA sequence: TGTGCCAGCAGAAGAGACAGGGAAGTCAGCGAGCAGTACTTC.

This chain links TRBV7-9 with TRBJ2-1; D might be TRBD2 (5 bases). The V end was cut by 4 bases, the J end by 10 bases, with 23 bases between. CDR1 and CDR2 (germline): SEHNR, FQNEAQ (reference sequence). This CDR3 is built from 16 residues. The CDR3 bases are TGTGCCAGCAGCTCTGCTGCTAGCATTGGGGTGGGGGAGCAGTTCTTC. Translation: CASSSAASIGVGEQFF.

In its sample, this clone was seen once. The J gene is TRBJ2-4, the V gene TRBV5-1; unclear D gene. With 1 base removed from V and 1 base from J, the gap between germline ends came to 3 bases. This CDR3 region has 13 residues. The V gene's germline CDR1 is SGHRS and CDR2 YFSETQ. The DNA for the CDR3 is TGCGCCAGCAGCTTGTCGGCCAAAAACATTCAGTACTTC. It yields the protein CASSLSAKNIQYF.